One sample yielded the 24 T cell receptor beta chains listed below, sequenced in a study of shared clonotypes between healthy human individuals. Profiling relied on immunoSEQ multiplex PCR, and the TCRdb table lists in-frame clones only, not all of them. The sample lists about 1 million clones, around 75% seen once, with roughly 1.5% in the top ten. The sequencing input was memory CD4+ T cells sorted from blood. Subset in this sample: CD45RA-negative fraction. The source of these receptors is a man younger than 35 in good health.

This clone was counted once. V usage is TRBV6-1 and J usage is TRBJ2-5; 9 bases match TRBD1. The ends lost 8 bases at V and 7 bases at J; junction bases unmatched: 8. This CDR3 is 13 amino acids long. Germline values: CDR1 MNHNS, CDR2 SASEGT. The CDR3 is CASQQGALGTQYF. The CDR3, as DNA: TGTGCCAGCCAACAGGGGGCCTTAGGGACCCAGTACTTC.

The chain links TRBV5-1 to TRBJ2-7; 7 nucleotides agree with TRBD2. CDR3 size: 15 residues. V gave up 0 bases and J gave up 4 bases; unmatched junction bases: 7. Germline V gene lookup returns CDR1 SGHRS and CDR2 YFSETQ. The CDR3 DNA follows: TGCGCCAGCAGCTTGGAGTGGGGAGGGCCTTACGAGCAGTACTTC. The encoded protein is CASSLEWGGPYEQYF.

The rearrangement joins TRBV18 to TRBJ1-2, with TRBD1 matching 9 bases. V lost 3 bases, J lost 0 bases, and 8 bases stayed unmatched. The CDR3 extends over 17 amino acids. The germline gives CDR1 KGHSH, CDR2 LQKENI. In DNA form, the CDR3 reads TGTGCCAGCTCACCGCCGACAGGGGGTCTTACTAACTATGGCTACACCTTC. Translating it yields CASSPPTGGLTNYGYTF.

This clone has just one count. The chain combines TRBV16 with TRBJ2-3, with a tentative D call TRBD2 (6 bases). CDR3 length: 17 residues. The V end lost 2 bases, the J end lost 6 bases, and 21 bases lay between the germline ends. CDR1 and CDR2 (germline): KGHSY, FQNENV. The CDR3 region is CASSQGAYGGAGDTQYF. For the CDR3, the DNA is TGTGCCAGCAGCCAAGGCGCGTACGGCGGGGCTGGGGATACGCAGTATTTT.

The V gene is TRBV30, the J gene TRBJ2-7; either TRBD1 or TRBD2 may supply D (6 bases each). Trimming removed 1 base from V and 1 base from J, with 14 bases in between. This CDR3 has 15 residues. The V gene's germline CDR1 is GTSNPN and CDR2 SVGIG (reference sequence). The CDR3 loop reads CAWSGGGGKSYEQYF. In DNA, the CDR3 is TGTGCCTGGAGTGGTGGAGGGGGGAAATCCTACGAGCAGTACTTC.

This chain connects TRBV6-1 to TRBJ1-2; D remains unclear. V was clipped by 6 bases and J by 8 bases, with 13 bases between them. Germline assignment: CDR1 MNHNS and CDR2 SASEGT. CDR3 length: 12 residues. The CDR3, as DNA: TGTGCCAGCAGGCGTCTGGAAGGCGGCTACACCTTC. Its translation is CASRRLEGGYTF.

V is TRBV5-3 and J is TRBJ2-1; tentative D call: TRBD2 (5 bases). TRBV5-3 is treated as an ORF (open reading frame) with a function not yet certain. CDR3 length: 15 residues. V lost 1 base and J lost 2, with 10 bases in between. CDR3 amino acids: CARSLWRVAYNEQFF. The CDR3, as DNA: TGTGCCAGAAGCTTGTGGCGGGTAGCCTACAATGAGCAGTTCTTC.

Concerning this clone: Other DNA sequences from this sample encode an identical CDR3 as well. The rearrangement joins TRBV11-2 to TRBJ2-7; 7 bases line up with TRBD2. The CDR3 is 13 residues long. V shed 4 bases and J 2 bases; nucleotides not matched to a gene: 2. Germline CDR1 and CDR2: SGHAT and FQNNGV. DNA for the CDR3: TGTGCCAGCAGCTCCGGACTAGCCTACGAGCAGTACTTC. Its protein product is CASSSGLAYEQYF.

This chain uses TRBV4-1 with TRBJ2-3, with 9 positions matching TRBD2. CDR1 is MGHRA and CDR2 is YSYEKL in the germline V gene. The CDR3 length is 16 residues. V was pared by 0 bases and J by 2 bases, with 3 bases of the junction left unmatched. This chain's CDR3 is CASSQDVAGATDTQYF. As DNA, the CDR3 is TGCGCCAGCAGCCAAGATGTAGCGGGAGCCACAGATACGCAGTATTTT.

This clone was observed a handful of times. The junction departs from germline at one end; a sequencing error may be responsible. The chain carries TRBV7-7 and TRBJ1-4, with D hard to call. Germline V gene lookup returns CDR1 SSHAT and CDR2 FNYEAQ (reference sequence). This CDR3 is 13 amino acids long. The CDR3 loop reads CASSTGPGEKLFF. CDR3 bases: TGTGCTAGCAGCACCGGACCGGGAGAAAAACTGTTTTTT.

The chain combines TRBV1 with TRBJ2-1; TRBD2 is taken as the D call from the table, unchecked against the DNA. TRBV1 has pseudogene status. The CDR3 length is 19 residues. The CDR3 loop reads CTSSQDGRQREVFDNEQFF. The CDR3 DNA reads TGCACCAGCAGCCAAGATGGGCGCCAGCGGGAGGTTTTTGACAATGAGCAGTTCTTC.

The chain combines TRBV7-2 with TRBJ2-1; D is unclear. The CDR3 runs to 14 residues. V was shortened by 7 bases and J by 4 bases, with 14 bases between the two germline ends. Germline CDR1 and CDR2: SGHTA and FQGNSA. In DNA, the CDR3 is TGTGCCAGCATCCTGGACCTCTCGTACAATGAGCAGTTCTTC. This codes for CASILDLSYNEQFF. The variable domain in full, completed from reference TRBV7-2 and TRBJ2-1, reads GAGVSQSPSNKVTEKGKDVELRCDPISGHTALYWYRQSLGQGLEFLIYFQGNSAPDKSGLPSDRFSAERTGGSVSTLTIQRTQQEDSAVYLCASILDLSYNEQFFGPGTRLTVL.

The CDR3 coding sequence is TGTGCCAGCAGTTATCCGGGGTCTGGGGAGCTGTTTTTT. Its translation: CASSYPGSGELFF. The J gene is TRBJ2-2, the V gene TRBV6-6; a weak D match, TRBD2 (5 bases). V lost 3 bases to trimming and J lost 8 bases, with 10 bases between them. CDR1 and CDR2 (germline): MNHNY, SVGAGI (reference sequence). CDR3 size: 13 residues.

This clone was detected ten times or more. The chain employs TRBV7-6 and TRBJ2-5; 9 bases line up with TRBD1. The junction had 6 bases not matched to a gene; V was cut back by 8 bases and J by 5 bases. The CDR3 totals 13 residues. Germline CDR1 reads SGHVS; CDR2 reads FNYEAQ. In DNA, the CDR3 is TGTGCCAGCGCGACAGGGGGATGGGAGACCCAGTACTTC. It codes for CASATGGWETQYF.

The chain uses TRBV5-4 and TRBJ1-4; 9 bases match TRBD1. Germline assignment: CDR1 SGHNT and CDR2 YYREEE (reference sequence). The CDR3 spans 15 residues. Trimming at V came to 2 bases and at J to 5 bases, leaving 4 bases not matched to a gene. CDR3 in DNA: TGTGCCAGCAGCTTTGGACAGGGGATCAATGAAAAACTGTTTTTT. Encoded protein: CASSFGQGINEKLFF.

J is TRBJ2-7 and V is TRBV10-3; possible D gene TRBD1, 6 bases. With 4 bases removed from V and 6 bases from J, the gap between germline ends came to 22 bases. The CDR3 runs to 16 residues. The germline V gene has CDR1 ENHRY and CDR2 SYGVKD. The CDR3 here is CAISVTGPNGLGEQYF. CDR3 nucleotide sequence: TGTGCCATCAGTGTGACAGGCCCTAACGGGCTGGGCGAGCAGTACTTC.

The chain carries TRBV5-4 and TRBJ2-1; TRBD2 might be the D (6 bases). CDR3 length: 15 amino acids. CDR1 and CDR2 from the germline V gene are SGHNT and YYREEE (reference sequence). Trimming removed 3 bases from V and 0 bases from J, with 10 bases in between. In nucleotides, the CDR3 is TGTGCCAGCAGCTCTAGCGCTAGCTCCTACAATGAGCAGTTCTTC. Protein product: CASSSSASSYNEQFF.

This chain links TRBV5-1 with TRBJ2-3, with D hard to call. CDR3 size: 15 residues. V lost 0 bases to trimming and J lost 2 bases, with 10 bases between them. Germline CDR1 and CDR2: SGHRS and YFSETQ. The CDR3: CASSLAEAATDTQYF. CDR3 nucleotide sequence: TGCGCCAGCAGCTTGGCCGAGGCCGCCACAGATACGCAGTATTTT.

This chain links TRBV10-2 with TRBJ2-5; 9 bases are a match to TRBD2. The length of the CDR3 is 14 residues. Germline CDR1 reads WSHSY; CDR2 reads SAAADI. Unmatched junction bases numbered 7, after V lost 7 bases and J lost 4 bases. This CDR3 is CASMRGGRGETQYF. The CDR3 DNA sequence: TGCGCCAGCATGAGGGGCGGGAGGGGAGAGACCCAGTACTTC.

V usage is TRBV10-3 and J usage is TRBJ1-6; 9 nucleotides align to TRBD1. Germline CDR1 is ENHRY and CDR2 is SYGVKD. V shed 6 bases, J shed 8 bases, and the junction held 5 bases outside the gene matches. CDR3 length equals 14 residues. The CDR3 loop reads CAISKTGGDSPLHF. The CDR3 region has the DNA TGTGCCATCAGCAAGACAGGGGGGGATTCACCCCTCCACTTT.

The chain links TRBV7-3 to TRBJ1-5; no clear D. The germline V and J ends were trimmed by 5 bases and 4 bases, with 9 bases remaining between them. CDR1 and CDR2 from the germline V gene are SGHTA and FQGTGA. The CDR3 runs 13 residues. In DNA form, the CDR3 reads TGTGCCAGCAGCCTTACAGTAAATCAGCCCCAGCATTTT. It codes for CASSLTVNQPQHF.

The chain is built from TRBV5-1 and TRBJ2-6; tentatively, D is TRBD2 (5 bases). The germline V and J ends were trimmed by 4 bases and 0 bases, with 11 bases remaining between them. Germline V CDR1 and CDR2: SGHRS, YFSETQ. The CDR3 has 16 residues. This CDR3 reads CASSQAGSSGANVLTF. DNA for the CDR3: TGCGCCAGCAGCCAGGCGGGCAGCTCTGGGGCCAACGTCCTGACTTTC.

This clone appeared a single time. CDR3 nucleotides: TGTGCCATCAGGATGGACAGGGATCAGCCCCAGCATTTT. This codes for CAIRMDRDQPQHF. V gene TRBV10-3 combines with J gene TRBJ1-5; 8 nucleotides line up with TRBD1. V lost 6 bases to trimming and J lost 5 bases; unmatched junction nucleotides: 3. CDR1 is ENHRY and CDR2 is SYGVKD in the germline V gene. The CDR3 extends over 13 amino acids.

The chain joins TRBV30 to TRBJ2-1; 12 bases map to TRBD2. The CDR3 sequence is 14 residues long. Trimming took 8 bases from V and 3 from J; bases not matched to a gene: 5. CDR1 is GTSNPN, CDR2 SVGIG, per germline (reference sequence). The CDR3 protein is CAGGLAGSYNEQFF. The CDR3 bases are TGTGCCGGCGGACTAGCGGGGAGCTACAATGAGCAGTTCTTC.